These 20 T cell receptor beta chains came from one sample sequenced in a study of CD8 T cells in ankylosing spondylitis (TCRdb year 2017). Library construction relied on 5' RACE. Sequencing used an Illumina HiSeq 2500. The public reads were reprocessed in TCRdb via fastp at Q25 and MiXCR, keeping in-frame beta chains. Rows are combined by CDR3 protein, so each entry shows the most common genes and DNA. The sample yields roughly 250,000 distinct CDR3 sequences; about 9.1% were counted once. The top ten clones comprise almost 7% of the sample. Sequencing input: blood, either unsorted or a sorted T cell fraction (not recorded which). The source of these receptors is a male donor with ankylosing spondylitis or in good health (not recorded which).

This clonotype was recorded at least ten times. CDR3: CRLIQGNEQFF. CDR3 DNA: TGCAGATTAATACAGGGTAATGAGCAGTTCTTC. V gene TRBV20-1 combines with J gene TRBJ2-1; D is perhaps TRBD1 (6 bases). The CDR3 has 11 amino acids. The germline gives CDR1 DFQATT, CDR2 SNEGSKA (reference sequence).

A note on this clonotype: A much larger clone lies a single base off, so this may be a read error. The chain combines TRBV5-1 with TRBJ2-3; weak D call: TRBD2 (6 bases). CDR1 is SGHRS and CDR2 is YFSETQ in the germline V gene. The CDR3 length is 15 residues. CDR3 region: CASRLRTTLTDTQYF. CDR3 in DNA: TGCGCCAGCCGCTTGCGGACTACCTTAACAGATACGCAGTATTTT.

This clonotype was recorded at least ten times. The V gene is TRBV10-3, the J gene TRBJ2-7; D is undetermined. CDR1 is ENHRY, CDR2 SYGVKD, per germline. The CDR3 is 15 residues long. The V and J ends lost 0 bases and 6 bases respectively, with 15 bases between them. Here the CDR3 DNA reads TGTGCCATCAGTGAGTCGGGCTCTGGTACTCGCGAGCAGTACTTC. Protein product: CAISESGSGTREQYF.

In its sample, this clonotype was seen many times. CDR3 protein: CSARTPGTSGGLNEQFF. Here the CDR3 DNA reads TGCAGTGCTAGAACCCCAGGGACTAGCGGAGGTCTCAATGAGCAGTTCTTC. The chain employs TRBV20-1 and TRBJ2-1, with 11 bases aligning to TRBD2. The V segment lost 2 bases and the J segment 6 bases; nucleotides outside the gene matches: 12. Germline V CDR1 and CDR2: DFQATT, SNEGSKA (reference sequence). This CDR3 spans 17 amino acids.

This clonotype was counted ten times or more. The V gene is TRBV7-6, the J gene TRBJ1-4; D is perhaps TRBD1 (6 bases). CDR3 length: 16 amino acids. The ends were cut back, 4 bases at V and 5 bases at J, with 17 bases in the middle. Germline values: CDR1 SGHVS, CDR2 FNYEAQ. The CDR3 is CASSSQIPGHNEKLFF. The CDR3 region has the DNA TGTGCCAGCAGCTCCCAGATTCCGGGACACAATGAAAAACTGTTTTTT.

This clonotype was seen many times. This rearrangement joins TRBV6-2 or TRBV6-3 to TRBJ2-1; D gene ambiguous. V was shortened by 5 bases and J by 9 bases, with 11 bases between the two germline ends. CDR1 MNHEY and CDR2 SVGEGT come from the germline V gene. CDR3 length equals 12 residues. The CDR3 sequence is CASSQAPAEQFF. The CDR3 nucleotides read TGTGCCAGCAGTCAAGCCCCAGCTGAGCAGTTCTTC.

CDR3 residues: CASSYRQNTGELFF. DNA of the CDR3: TGTGCCAGCAGTTACCGGCAGAACACCGGGGAGCTGTTTTTT. The rearrangement joins TRBV12-3 or TRBV12-4 to TRBJ2-2; the D is unclear. The V end was cut by 4 bases, the J end by 1 base, with 7 bases between. The length of the CDR3 is 14 residues.

In its sample, this clonotype was seen many times. The rearrangement joins TRBV6-5 to TRBJ2-1; maybe TRBD2 (6 bases). The CDR3 is 16 amino acids. Trimming removed 4 bases from V and 6 bases from J, with 19 bases in between. CDR1 MNHEY and CDR2 SVGAGI come from the germline V gene. The CDR3 nucleotides read TGTGCCAGCAGTTCCTTTAGCGGAAGAACGGGCAATGAGCAGTTCTTC. Encoded protein: CASSSFSGRTGNEQFF.

There are a few counts of this clonotype. The chain couples TRBV7-8 to TRBJ2-1; D could derive from TRBD1 or TRBD2 (5 bases each). The CDR3 extends over 14 amino acids. The V gene's germline CDR1 is SGHVS and CDR2 FQNEAQ. The ends were cut back, 4 bases at V and 10 bases at J, with 17 bases in the middle. DNA of the CDR3: TGTGCCAGCAGCTCCGGGACCCCCCAGAACGAGCAGTTCTTC. This sequence encodes CASSSGTPQNEQFF.

In this sample, this clonotype turned up many times. The rearrangement joins TRBV29-1 to TRBJ2-7; D is undetermined. The CDR3 sequence is 14 residues long. The germline V gene encodes CDR1 SQVTM and CDR2 ANQGSEA. The V and J ends lost 5 bases and 0 bases respectively, with 14 bases between them. The CDR3 region has the DNA TGCAGCGTTATGCTGTACTCTTACTCCTACGAGCAGTACTTC. It yields the protein CSVMLYSYSYEQYF.

Ten or more counts support this clonotype. This sequence joins TRBV12-3 or TRBV12-4 and TRBJ1-1; no clear D gene. V gave up 7 bases and J gave up 0 bases, with 12 bases separating them. The length of the CDR3 is 14 residues. CDR3 loop: CASTTGKVNTEAFF. CDR3 bases: TGTGCCAGCACGACCGGGAAGGTGAACACTGAAGCTTTCTTT.

This clonotype was recorded at least ten times. DNA for the CDR3: TGTGCCAGCCAGAGGGGACAGAGCTCCTACGAGCAGTACTTC. Translation: CASQRGQSSYEQYF. The chain uses TRBV6-1 and TRBJ2-7; TRBD1 agrees at 7 bases. Looked up from germline, CDR1 is MNHNS and CDR2 is SASEGT. This CDR3 contains 14 residues. The J segment lost 0 bases and the V segment lost 8 bases, leaving 7 bases of the junction unmatched.

This clonotype was seen only a few times. V gene TRBV10-3 combines with J gene TRBJ2-2; 8 bases map to TRBD2. This CDR3 has 17 residues. The ends lost 2 bases at V and 1 base at J; junction bases unmatched: 6. Germline CDR1 and CDR2: ENHRY and SYGVKD. CDR3 protein: CAISERTSGLNTGELFF. CDR3 nucleotide sequence: TGTGCCATCAGTGAGAGAACTAGCGGATTGAACACCGGGGAGCTGTTTTTT.

This clonotype appeared many times. This sequence joins TRBV20-1 and TRBJ1-1; no reliable D call. V was pared by 7 bases and J by 1 base, with 16 bases between. The CDR3 is made up of 14 amino acids. The germline V gene has CDR1 DFQATT and CDR2 SNEGSKA (reference sequence). CDR3 protein: CSVPRPPKNTEAFF. As DNA, the CDR3 is TGCAGTGTCCCTCGTCCACCGAAGAACACTGAAGCTTTCTTT.

The table lists this clonotype with a few counts. The junction and the germline gene differ at one end; a read error may be behind it. The CDR3 DNA sequence: TGTGCTAGCAGCTTAGACCCGGGCGATGAGCAGTTCTTC. This translates into CASSLDPGDEQFF. This chain joins TRBV7-7 and TRBJ2-1; D is uncertain. The CDR3 consists of 13 residues. Germline values: CDR1 SSHAT, CDR2 FNYEAQ (reference sequence).

This clonotype has just a few counts. This sequence joins TRBV7-2 and TRBJ2-7; D uncertain. The CDR3 runs to 15 residues. Germline V gene lookup returns CDR1 SGHTA and CDR2 FQGNSA. V was shortened by 1 base and J by 2 bases, with 12 bases between the two germline ends. The CDR3 region is CASSLEVGRTYEQYF. The CDR3 nucleotides are TGTGCCAGCAGCTTAGAAGTAGGTAGGACCTACGAGCAGTACTTC.

This clonotype appeared many times. J is TRBJ2-1 and V is TRBV12-3 or TRBV12-4, with D perhaps matching TRBD2 (6 bases). The V end was cut by 4 bases, the J end by 15 bases, with 16 bases between. The CDR3 covers 12 residues. CDR3 protein: CASSSVGSLPFF. In nucleotides, the CDR3 is TGTGCCAGCAGTTCGGTCGGGAGTCTTCCGTTCTTC.

At least ten counts were recorded for this clonotype. The V gene is TRBV12-3 or TRBV12-4, the J gene TRBJ1-1, with D maybe TRBD1 (6 bases). Trimming stripped 6 bases from V and 1 base from J, with 15 bases between. CDR3 size: 15 residues. CDR3 residues: CASSPPTGQNTEAFF. Here the CDR3 DNA reads TGTGCCAGCAGCCCCCCGACAGGTCAGAACACTGAAGCTTTCTTT.

This clonotype was found many times. V is TRBV12-3 or TRBV12-4 and J is TRBJ2-7; D is perhaps TRBD1 or TRBD2 (5 bases each). V was cut by 7 bases and J by 6 bases, with 13 bases left in between. This CDR3 spans 12 amino acids. CDR3 DNA sequence: TGTGCCAGCACCCTCGGTGGGGGCGAGCAGTACTTC. It specifies CASTLGGGEQYF.

There are a few counts of this clonotype. The chain uses TRBV12-3 or TRBV12-4 and TRBJ1-1; D unresolved. The length of the CDR3 is 15 residues. Trimming removed 1 base from V and 6 bases from J, with 15 bases in between. The CDR3 reads CASSLVGSLGAEAFF. The CDR3 DNA is TGTGCCAGCAGTTTAGTGGGATCCCTCGGGGCTGAAGCTTTCTTT.